One and the same sample provided the 26 T cell receptor beta chains below, sequenced in a study of cytomegalovirus exposure and HLA in healthy donors. Use of 60 Vbeta and 13 Jbeta primers characterized the PCR. Sequenced by immunoSEQ multiplex PCR; TCRdb stores in-frame clones only, minus some. The sample lists about 130,000 clones, less than 85% occurring once. Source material: PBMCs. The receptors come from a young man in good health and CMV-seropositive.

This clone was found a few times. The gene calls are TRBV27 and TRBJ1-2; D call uncertain. V was trimmed by 5 bases and J by 0 bases, leaving 10 bases between them. Germline V lookup: CDR1 MNHEY, CDR2 SMNVEV (reference sequence). This CDR3 comprises 14 residues. The CDR3 loop is CASSQHPANYGYTF. Written as DNA, the CDR3 is TGTGCCAGCAGTCAACATCCTGCTAACTATGGCTACACCTTC.

V is TRBV21-1 and J is TRBJ1-5; TRBD1, the D gene given by the table, was not confirmed from the DNA. TRBV21-1 is a recognized pseudogene. This CDR3 is built from 14 residues. The CDR3 region has the DNA TGTGCCAGCAGCGATGGGACAGCCCTGGGGCCCCAGCATTTT. As protein: CASSDGTALGPQHF.

V is TRBV28 and J is TRBJ1-1; 7 nucleotides align to TRBD1. Trimming cost V 4 bases and J 5 bases; bases outside gene matches: 10. This CDR3 region has 15 residues. CDR1 and CDR2 from the germline V gene are MDHEN and SYDVKM. CDR3 protein: CASSSNRGKVTEAFF. The CDR3 coding sequence is TGTGCCAGCAGTTCCAACAGGGGTAAAGTTACTGAAGCTTTCTTT. Based on the CDR3 plus reference TRBV28 and TRBJ1-1, the full variable domain is DVKVTQSSRYLVKRTGEKVFLECVQDMDHENMFWYRQDPGLGLRLIYFSYDVKMKEKGDIPEGYSVSREKKERFSLILESASTNQTSMYLCASSSNRGKVTEAFFGQGTRLTVV.

The chain uses TRBV6-5 and TRBJ1-4; possible D gene TRBD1, 6 bases. The CDR3 consists of 15 residues. The V and J ends lost 2 bases and 7 bases respectively, with 14 bases between them. Germline V gives CDR1 MNHEY, CDR2 SVGAGI. CDR3 coding DNA: TGTGCCAGCAGTTACGGCACAGGGATTGGTGAAAAACTGTTTTTT. Translation gives CASSYGTGIGEKLFF.

The V and J genes are TRBV4-3 and TRBJ1-2; TRBD1 aligns across 10 bases. V trimming: 0 bases; J trimming: 7 bases; junction bases outside the gene matches: 8. Germline V CDR1 and CDR2: LGHNA, YSLEER. CDR3 length: 16 residues. CDR3 protein: CASSQDRDRGNGGYTF. The CDR3 DNA sequence: TGCGCCAGCAGCCAAGATAGGGACAGGGGAAACGGTGGCTACACCTTC.

V gene TRBV5-6 combines with J gene TRBJ2-7; D perhaps matches TRBD2 (5 bases). There are 15 residues in the CDR3. Between the trimmed V and J ends, which lost 6 bases and 0 bases, there was a span of 16 bases. The germline gives CDR1 SGHDT, CDR2 YYEEEE. CDR3 nucleotide sequence: TGTGCCAGCAACATTATTAGCGAACCCTCCTACGAGCAGTACTTC. Translated, it gives CASNIISEPSYEQYF.

This rearrangement joins TRBV19 to TRBJ1-5; 7 nucleotides line up with TRBD1. Germline V gives CDR1 LNHDA, CDR2 SQIVND (reference sequence). J lost 1 base, V lost 5 bases, and 2 bases had no gene match. The CDR3 has 14 amino acids. This chain's CDR3 is CASSLQGSNQPQHF. Here the CDR3 DNA reads TGTGCCAGTAGTCTACAGGGGAGCAATCAGCCCCAGCATTTT.

This sequence joins TRBV28 and TRBJ2-7; TRBD1 matches at 9 bases. V shed 5 bases, J shed 7 bases, and the junction held 9 bases outside the gene matches. The germline CDR1 and CDR2 sequences are MDHEN and SYDVKM. The CDR3 spans 14 residues. In DNA, the CDR3 is TGTGCCAGCAGTCAGACAGGGGGAGAGGGGGAGCAGTACTTC. It yields the protein CASSQTGGEGEQYF.

The V gene is TRBV7-2, the J gene TRBJ2-2, with TRBD2 as a possible D gene (6 bases). The CDR3 loop spans 13 amino acids. Germline CDR1 and CDR2: SGHTA and FQGNSA. With 1 base removed from V and 8 bases from J, the gap between germline ends came to 8 bases. The CDR3 loop reads CASSLGLAGELFF. CDR3 sequence (DNA): TGTGCCAGCAGCTTAGGGCTAGCGGGGGAGCTGTTTTTT.

The rearrangement uses TRBV7-2 and TRBJ1-1, with a weak D call TRBD1 (5 bases). The CDR3 length is 13 residues. Germline CDR1 reads SGHTA; CDR2 reads FQGNSA. V lost 5 bases, J lost 1 base, and 8 bases lay in between. In DNA, the CDR3 is TGTGCCAGCAGCGCGACAGAGAACACTGAAGCTTTCTTT. This gives the protein CASSATENTEAFF.

The V gene is TRBV6-5, the J gene TRBJ1-1; no clear D gene. Germline V gives CDR1 MNHEY, CDR2 SVGAGI. This CDR3 has 15 amino acids. Trimming shortened V by 4 bases and J by 1 base, and 13 bases separated the two germline ends. The CDR3 here is CASSSPPGRNTEAFF. CDR3 nucleotides: TGTGCCAGCAGTTCCCCACCGGGGAGGAACACTGAAGCTTTCTTT.

V and J are TRBV29-1 and TRBJ1-1; tentative D call: TRBD1 (6 bases). CDR3 length equals 15 residues. Germline CDR1 is SQVTM and CDR2 is ANQGSEA. The V and J ends lost 1 base and 4 bases respectively, with 16 bases between them. Written as DNA, the CDR3 is TGCAGCGTTGAAGGCGGGGGCGAAATTTTCACTGAAGCTTTCTTT. Encoded protein: CSVEGGGEIFTEAFF.

This clone was seen only a few times. This chain joins TRBV2 and TRBJ2-7; 13 nucleotides agree with TRBD2. Per the germline V gene, CDR1 is SNHLY and CDR2 is FYNNEI. After removal of 6 bases from V and 1 base from J, the junction contained 9 bases not matched to a gene. The CDR3 has 17 residues. The DNA of the CDR3 is TGTGCCAGCAGCTTTGGACTAGCGGGAGAAAAATCCTACGAGCAGTACTTC. Its translation is CASSFGLAGEKSYEQYF.

This clone was detected only once. The rearrangement links TRBV28 to TRBJ1-2, with 7 bases fitting TRBD1. Germline V lookup: CDR1 MDHEN, CDR2 SYDVKM. The CDR3 loop spans 12 amino acids. Trimming removed 10 bases from V and 8 bases from J; junction bases left unmatched: 10. The CDR3 DNA reads as TGTGCCACCCTGGACAGGTTACAGGGCTACACCTTC. Residues: CATLDRLQGYTF.

The genes are TRBV28 and TRBJ1-2, with 9 positions matching TRBD1. V lost 9 bases to trimming and J lost 5 bases; unmatched junction nucleotides: 10. Germline CDR1 is MDHEN and CDR2 is SYDVKM. This CDR3 comprises 14 residues. This chain's CDR3 is CASSSGTGMYGYTF. The CDR3 bases are TGTGCCAGTTCCTCCGGGACAGGGATGTATGGCTACACCTTC.

The chain combines TRBV7-9 with TRBJ1-3; D possibly corresponds to TRBD1 (5 bases). This CDR3 comprises 14 residues. Per germline, CDR1 SEHNR and CDR2 FQNEAQ (reference sequence). The V gene lost 1 base and the J gene lost 7 bases, with 11 bases spanning the gap. For the CDR3, the DNA is TGTGCCAGCAGCTTAGGTGGGGGGAGTAACACCATATATTTT. It yields the protein CASSLGGGSNTIYF.

A remark on this clone: This CDR3 fails to terminate in the conserved phenylalanine or tryptophan, so it likely reflects a read error. CDR3 nucleotide sequence: TGTGCCAGCAGCTTGCCCGGGACAGCGAACACTGAAGCTTTCGTT. Translated, it gives CASSLPGTANTEAFV. The rearrangement links TRBV5-4 to TRBJ1-1, with TRBD1 identical over 7 bases. This CDR3 contains 15 residues. V lost 1 base and J lost 1; bases outside the gene matches: 4. Germline V gene lookup returns CDR1 SGHNT and CDR2 YYREEE (reference sequence).

V gene TRBV28 combines with J gene TRBJ1-2; D not certain. Trimming left V 2 bases short and J 4 bases short, with 14 bases between. CDR1 is MDHEN and CDR2 is SYDVKM in the germline V gene. The CDR3 covers 15 residues. In DNA form, the CDR3 reads TGTGCCAGCAGTTTACCGGGAGCCACTGCCTATGGCTACACCTTC. Translation gives CASSLPGATAYGYTF.

The chain is built from TRBV30 and TRBJ1-4; TRBD1 matches at 8 bases. The length of the CDR3 is 15 residues. CDR1 GTSNPN and CDR2 SVGIG come from the germline V gene (reference sequence). After removal of 4 bases from V and 4 bases from J, the junction contained 8 bases not matched to a gene. CDR3: CAWNIGQGFNEKLFF. In nucleotides, the CDR3 is TGTGCCTGGAATATAGGACAGGGATTTAATGAAAAACTGTTTTTT.

This chain joins TRBV7-8 and TRBJ2-7; D gene ambiguous. Germline V CDR1 and CDR2: SGHVS, FQNEAQ. This CDR3 contains 14 residues. Trimming shortened V by 1 base and J by 0 bases, and 7 bases separated the two germline ends. This CDR3 reads CASSLVRSSYEQYF. The CDR3 nucleotides are TGTGCCAGCAGCTTAGTTAGGAGCTCCTACGAGCAGTACTTC.

The chain uses TRBV5-8 and TRBJ2-5, with 10 bases aligning to TRBD1. This CDR3 comprises 15 residues. V shed 1 base and J 5 bases; nucleotides not matched to a gene: 5. Germline V CDR1 and CDR2: SGHTS, YDEGEE. The CDR3 loop is CASSLRQGAWETQYF. The CDR3, as DNA: TGTGCCAGCAGCTTGCGACAGGGGGCCTGGGAGACCCAGTACTTC.

This clone was seen once. This rearrangement joins TRBV5-1 to TRBJ1-1, with D tentatively TRBD1 (5 bases). The CDR3 covers 14 residues. Trimming pared 3 bases from V and 0 bases from J, leaving 9 bases between. The germline V gene encodes CDR1 SGHRS and CDR2 YFSETQ. The CDR3 spells CASSSDSMNTEAFF. The CDR3 nucleotides are TGCGCCAGCAGCTCTGACAGCATGAACACTGAAGCTTTCTTT.

This rearrangement joins TRBV28 to TRBJ2-7; maybe TRBD1 (5 bases). V lost 4 bases, J lost 0 bases, and 19 bases lay in between. The CDR3 covers 17 residues. Germline-derived CDR1 and CDR2 are MDHEN and SYDVKM. CDR3: CASSSYYRSPDSYEQYF. The CDR3 region has the DNA TGTGCCAGCAGTTCGTACTACAGGAGTCCTGACTCCTACGAGCAGTACTTC. Based on the CDR3 plus reference TRBV28 and TRBJ2-7, the full variable domain is DVKVTQSSRYLVKRTGEKVFLECVQDMDHENMFWYRQDPGLGLRLIYFSYDVKMKEKGDIPEGYSVSREKKERFSLILESASTNQTSMYLCASSSYYRSPDSYEQYFGPGTRLTVT.

The chain joins TRBV7-9 to TRBJ1-2; D perhaps matches TRBD1 (6 bases). Germline CDR1 is SEHNR and CDR2 is FQNEAQ (reference sequence). V lost 5 bases to trimming and J lost 6 bases, with 16 bases between them. The CDR3 is 14 amino acids. CDR3 nucleotide sequence: TGTGCCAGCAGCCCTCGGACAGATCCGGATGGCTACACCTTC. Residues: CASSPRTDPDGYTF. Full variable domain (rest looked up from reference TRBV7-9 and TRBJ1-2): DTGVSQNPRHKITKRGQNVTFRCDPISEHNRLYWYRQTLGQGPEFLTYFQNEAQLEKSRLLSDRFSAERPKGSFSTLEIQRTEQGDSAMYLCASSPRTDPDGYTFGSGTRLTVV.

This clone was counted only a few times. This chain links TRBV27 with TRBJ2-2, with 7 bases fitting TRBD1. The V and J ends lost 8 bases and 4 bases, in that order; junction bases with no gene match: 7. Germline CDR1 reads MNHEY; CDR2 reads SMNVEV (reference sequence). The CDR3 length is 14 residues. CDR3 nucleotides: TGTGCCAGCGGCCCGTCAGGGGGCACCGGGGAGCTGTTTTTT. It codes for CASGPSGGTGELFF.

The chain combines TRBV7-6 with TRBJ1-6; no clear D gene. Trimming took off 4 bases at V and 7 bases at J, with 11 bases between the two ends. CDR3 length equals 14 residues. Germline assignment: CDR1 SGHVS and CDR2 FNYEAQ. CDR3 DNA: TGTGCCAGCAGCTACATTCCGGGGAATTCACCCCTCCACTTT. As protein: CASSYIPGNSPLHF.